A selection of T cell receptor beta chains follows, all from one sample in a study of blood T cell repertoires in COVID-19. Sequenced by immunoSEQ multiplex PCR; TCRdb stores in-frame clones only, minus some. The data contain 250,000 to 350,000 clones, 88% of them singletons. The sequenced material came from peripheral blood. The receptors derive from a woman aged 25 to 39 who had recovered from COVID-19. The CDR3 runs from the conserved cysteine through the conserved F or W. The D gene is left open where the match is weak. Rows may omit the clone size; those that give it use once, few, many or a size class.

d_gene	v_gene	j_gene	abundance	CDR3aa	CDR3nt
-	TRBV10-3	TRBJ2-1	-	CAISDGQGSEQFF	TGTGCCATCAGTGATGGGCAGGGCAGTGAGCAGTTCTTC
-	TRBV19	TRBJ1-5	-	CASSIPRNGGGQPQHF	TGTGCCAGTAGTATCCCTCGAAACGGGGGTGGTCAGCCCCAGCATTTT
-	TRBV3-1/TRBV3-2	TRBJ1-2	-	CASSQEYSHGDYGYTF	TGTGCCAGCAGCCAAGAATACTCCCACGGGGACTATGGCTACACCTTC
TRBD1	TRBV7-9	TRBJ1-1	-	CASSLSGTALSEAFF	TGTGCCAGCAGCTTATCTGGGACAGCCCTCTCTGAAGCTTTCTTT
-	TRBV30	TRBJ1-1	-	CAWSSQTEAFF	TGTGCCTGGAGTTCCCAGACTGAAGCTTTCTTT
-	TRBV9	TRBJ1-6	-	CASSVGGDNSPLHF	TGTGCCAGCAGCGTAGGAGGAGATAATTCACCCCTCCACTTT
TRBD2	TRBV7-3	TRBJ2-1	-	CASSPGLAGRNEQFF	TGTGCCAGCAGCCCTGGACTAGCGGGGCGAAATGAGCAGTTCTTC
TRBD1	TRBV27	TRBJ2-7	once	CASSSPLRDRGYEQYF	TGTGCCAGCAGTTCCCCGCTCCGGGACAGGGGTTACGAGCAGTACTTC
-	TRBV10-3	TRBJ2-3	-	CAISDLGQGGTDTQYF	TGTGCCATCAGTGATCTCGGGCAGGGTGGCACAGATACGCAGTATTTT
-	TRBV15	TRBJ2-1	-	CATSRDHEINEQFF	TGTGCCACCAGCAGAGATCATGAGATAAATGAGCAGTTCTTC
TRBD2	TRBV5-1	TRBJ2-5	once	CASSQLAGGQETQYF	TGCGCCAGCAGCCAACTAGCGGGGGGCCAAGAGACCCAGTACTTC
TRBD1	TRBV5-4	TRBJ1-4	few	CASSWTGEEKLFF	TGTGCCAGCAGCTGGACAGGGGAGGAAAAACTGTTTTTT
-	TRBV4-1	TRBJ1-2	-	CASSQVPSVNYGYTF	TGCGCCAGCAGCCAAGTTCCTAGCGTTAACTATGGCTACACCTTC
-	TRBV27	TRBJ2-3	once	CASSNGGITDTQYF	TGTGCCAGCAGCAACGGGGGAATTACAGATACGCAGTATTTT
-	TRBV11-3	TRBJ1-1	once	CASSAQGSMNTEAFF	TGTGCCAGCAGCGCGCAGGGGTCCATGAACACTGAAGCTTTCTTT
-	TRBV10-2	TRBJ1-1	once	CASSRSGGQTEAFF	TGCGCCAGCAGTCGCTCGGGGGGTCAAACTGAAGCTTTCTTT
TRBD1	TRBV27	TRBJ2-7	-	CASSWGQGSYEQYF	TGTGCCAGCAGTTGGGGACAGGGCTCCTACGAGCAGTACTTC
-	TRBV3-1/TRBV3-2	TRBJ2-7	-	CASSQEGGYEQYF	TGTGCCAGCAGCCAAGAGGGGGGTTACGAGCAGTACTTC
-	TRBV2	TRBJ2-7	-	CASSDPRGHYEQYF	TGTGCCAGCAGTGATCCCAGGGGACACTACGAGCAGTACTTC
TRBD1	TRBV7-9	TRBJ1-1	-	CASSLGQGAPTEAFF	TGTGCCAGCAGCTTAGGTCAGGGGGCGCCCACTGAAGCTTTCTTT
-	TRBV6-5	TRBJ1-2	-	CASRRGGNYGYTF	TGTGCCAGCAGGAGAGGAGGAAACTATGGCTACACCTTC
-	TRBV18	TRBJ2-3	-	CASSPRTSTDTQYF	TGTGCCAGCTCACCAAGGACTAGCACAGATACGCAGTATTTT
-	TRBV5-1	TRBJ1-2	few	CASSSSGEGGYTF	TGCGCCAGCAGCTCGAGCGGGGAGGGTGGCTACACCTTC
TRBD1	TRBV29-1	TRBJ2-7	-	CSVGEPGTGAYEQYF	TGCAGCGTTGGAGAACCCGGGACAGGGGCTTACGAGCAGTACTTC
-	TRBV10-2	TRBJ1-2	-	CASSDPGDYGYTF	TGCGCCAGCAGTGACCCAGGGGATTATGGCTACACCTTC
TRBD2	TRBV4-2	TRBJ2-2	-	CASSKEASGADTGELFF	TGTGCCAGCAGCAAAGAGGCTAGCGGGGCGGACACCGGGGAGCTGTTTTTT
TRBD2	TRBV15	TRBJ2-7	-	CATSRDGRVGLSTGEQYF	TGTGCCACCAGCAGAGATGGGAGGGTAGGACTTTCAACCGGCGAGCAGTACTTC
-	TRBV2	TRBJ1-1	-	CASSRTREQVPNTEAFF	TGTGCCAGCAGCCGCACCCGAGAACAGGTCCCGAACACTGAAGCTTTCTTT
TRBD1	TRBV3-1/TRBV3-2	TRBJ1-4	-	CASSLGTGGPTNEKLFF	TGTGCCAGCAGCCTGGGGACAGGAGGTCCAACTAATGAAAAACTGTTTTTT
TRBD2	TRBV5-8	TRBJ2-1	once	CASSLPTGGRYNEQFF	TGTGCCAGCAGCTTGCCGACGGGGGGGCGATACAATGAGCAGTTCTTC
-	TRBV27	TRBJ2-2	-	CASRNTNTGELFF	TGTGCCAGCAGGAACACGAACACCGGGGAGCTGTTTTTT
TRBD2	TRBV18	TRBJ2-5	once	CASSPGLAEETQYF	TGTGCCAGCTCACCGGGACTAGCGGAAGAGACCCAGTACTTC
TRBD1	TRBV9	TRBJ1-2	-	CASSPRQGAYPYGYTF	TGTGCCAGCAGCCCCCGACAGGGGGCCTATCCCTATGGCTACACCTTC
-	TRBV7-9	TRBJ2-3	-	CASSYPASRHTQYF	TGTGCCAGCAGCTACCCCGCATCTAGACATACGCAGTATTTT
-	TRBV30	TRBJ2-1	many	CAWSVQVFVAEQFF	TGTGCCTGGAGTGTACAAGTGTTCGTAGCTGAGCAGTTCTTC
TRBD1	TRBV28	TRBJ1-2	once	CASSGGTGFYGYTF	TGTGCCAGCAGTGGAGGGACAGGGTTTTATGGCTACACCTTC
-	TRBV11-2	TRBJ1-2	-	CASSLDRPYYGYTF	TGTGCCAGCAGCTTAGACAGGCCTTACTATGGCTACACCTTC
-	TRBV3-1/TRBV3-2	TRBJ1-5	-	CASSQTQAQPQHF	TGTGCCAGCAGCCAGACACAGGCACAGCCCCAGCATTTT
-	TRBV9	TRBJ1-1	-	CASSVATWTEAFF	TGTGCCAGCAGCGTAGCTACGTGGACTGAAGCTTTCTTT